This T cell receptor (beta chain) appears in the sequencing data of a study of OX40 agonist ivuxolimab in advanced cancers. With respect to the entire study: The costimulatory receptor OX40 (CD134) was targeted by ivuxolimab, a fully human IgG2 agonistic monoclonal antibody. Among the roughly 52 dose-escalation patients, around 19 had hepatocellular carcinoma, approximately 15 melanoma, 9 renal cell carcinoma and 9 head and neck cancer. The dose-escalation cohort was roughly 87% male with a mean age of about 65 years, ranging from roughly 23 to 79. Peripheral TCRbeta sequencing was intended to test whether TCR sequence diversity was altered and clonal T-cell expansion was caused by ivuxolimab. Prior anti-PD-1, anti-PD-L1 or anti-CTLA-4 therapy was permitted, and approximately 40% of dose-escalation patients had received checkpoint inhibitors. Intravenous ivuxolimab was administered to patients every 2 weeks at six dose levels: 0.01, 0.1, 0.3, 1.5, 3 and 10 mg/kg. Partial responses occurred in three dose-escalation patients: two with cutaneous melanoma and one with hepatocellular carcinoma. The paper covers the monotherapy dose-escalation part of the phase I ivuxolimab trial, which included N ≈ 52 patients. The paper as a whole reports these results and caveats: Low levels of normalized T-cell clonal expansion were also seen in some patients who did not respond. The antigen specificity of the clonally expanded peripheral T cells was not determined. After ivuxolimab, expanded clones were on average more numerous among CD8+ T cells than among CD4+ T cells. Partial responders in the 0.1-3.0 mg/kg groups had among the lowest normalized peripheral clonal expansion, especially among CD8+ T cells. At doses of 0.1 to 3.0 mg/kg, clonal expansion of both CD4+ and CD8+ T cells in blood was seen between baseline and week 6.

Including cysteine and phenylalanine, the CDR3 has 14 amino acids. The entry retains the CDR3 DNA only, 42 bases that are in frame from base 1. V and J are truncated by 4 bases and 4 bases respectively, leaving an intervening sequence of 13 bases. Per the germline V gene, MGHDK is the CDR1 and SYGVNS is the CDR2. To sequence the TCRbeta CDR3 region, genomic DNA was isolated from the sorted cells. The immunoSEQ Assay was used for sequencing of TCRbeta CDR3 regions. TCRdb carries this immuneACCESS record with in-frame sequences only. Its versions omit some clonotypes, under half of them owing to an unresolved V gene in the studies checked, with the rest unexplained. Present in this sample are around 40,000 clones, more than 70% of which were seen just once. About 5% of the sample goes to the ten largest clones. A remark on this clone: What this receptor recognizes is not known. Base quality data are lacking; no much larger clone is found one base away.

Patients with autoimmune disease history or receiving systemic immunosuppression were excluded from the trial. Peripheral blood for TCR sequencing was collected from all dose cohorts at baseline, on cycle 4 day 1, and on cycle 7 day 1. The samples were drawn from a first-in-human, open-label, multicenter phase I dose-escalation trial of ivuxolimab. Adults with locally advanced or metastatic head and neck squamous cell, hepatocellular, melanoma or renal cell carcinoma were enrolled in the trial. Before TCR sequencing, CD4+ and CD8+ T cells were separately sorted from peripheral blood. The sample was CD4+ or CD8+ T cells sorted from blood, taken in a trial of the OX40 agonist ivuxolimab. This sequence originates from an adult with an advanced solid tumor such as melanoma, head and neck, liver or kidney cancer. The rearrangement combines TRBV25-1 with TRBJ1-2; a weak D assignment points to TRBD1 (6 bases agree). CDR3 sequence: CASSATGAGYGYTF. The DNA sequence is as follows: TGTGCCAGCAGTGCGACAGGAGCCGGCTATGGCTACACCTTC.